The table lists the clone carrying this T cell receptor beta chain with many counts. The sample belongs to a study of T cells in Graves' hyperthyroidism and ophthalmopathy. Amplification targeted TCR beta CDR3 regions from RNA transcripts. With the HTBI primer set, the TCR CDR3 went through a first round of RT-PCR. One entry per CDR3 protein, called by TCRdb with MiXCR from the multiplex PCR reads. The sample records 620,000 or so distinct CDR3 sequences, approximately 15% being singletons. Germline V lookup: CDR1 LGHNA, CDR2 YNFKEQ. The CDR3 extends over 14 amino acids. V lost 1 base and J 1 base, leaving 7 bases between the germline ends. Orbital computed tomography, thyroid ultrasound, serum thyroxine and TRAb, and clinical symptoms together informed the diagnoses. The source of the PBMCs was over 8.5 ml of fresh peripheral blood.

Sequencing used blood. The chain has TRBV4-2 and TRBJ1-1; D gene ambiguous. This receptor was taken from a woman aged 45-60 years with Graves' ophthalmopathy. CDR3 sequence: CASSQAEQNTEAFF. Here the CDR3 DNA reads TGTGCCAGCAGCCAAGCTGAACAGAACACTGAAGCTTTCTTT.